A selection of T cell receptor beta chains follows, all from one sample in a study of control samples from healthy donors and cancer patients. Measured with immunoSEQ multiplex PCR; TCRdb has only the in-frame clones, and not every one. The sample yields approximately 100,000 clones, roughly 90% seen once. The specimen sequenced was blood. Receptors were obtained from a man aged 30 to 45 in good health. The CDR3 runs from the conserved cysteine through the conserved F or W. A D gene is named only where the DNA matches it firmly. Expanded clones get a size class; other rows say once, few or many, or leave the size out.

cdr3_nt | cdr3_aa | d_call | clone_size | j_call | v_call
TGTGCCAGTAGGAAGAAAGGGACGGAACCCTCCTACGAGCAGTACTTC | CASRKKGTEPSYEQYF | . | . | TRBJ2-7 | TRBV19
TGTGCCACCAGGGGGACAGGGGGCACAGATACGCAGTATTTT | CATRGTGGTDTQYF | TRBD1 | . | TRBJ2-3 | TRBV10-3
TGTGCCAGCAGCTTAGCGAACAGGGGCGCTGAAGCTTTCTTT | CASSLANRGAEAFF | TRBD1 | . | TRBJ1-1 | TRBV11-1
TGTGCCAGCAGTCGATCCGGGACAGGGACATCACCCCTCCACTTT | CASSRSGTGTSPLHF | TRBD1 | . | TRBJ1-6 | TRBV6-6
TGTGCCAGTAGTATAGCGGGAGCGATCGCAGGTCAGCCCCAGCATTTT | CASSIAGAIAGQPQHF | . | . | TRBJ1-5 | TRBV19
TGTGCCAGCAGCGGATTAGGGACAGGGCCTAACTATGGCTACACCTTC | CASSGLGTGPNYGYTF | TRBD1 | . | TRBJ1-2 | TRBV9
TGTGCCACCGGACAGGGCTCCTCTGGGGCCAACGTCCTGACTTTC | CATGQGSSGANVLTF | TRBD1 | once | TRBJ2-6 | TRBV19
TGTGCCAGTAGTAGCTCGAAGCACGCACCCCTCCACTTT | CASSSSKHAPLHF | . | . | TRBJ1-6 | TRBV19
TGTGCCAGCAGCTTAAGGGGTGACTATGGCTACACCTTC | CASSLRGDYGYTF | . | . | TRBJ1-2 | TRBV7-2
TGTGCCAGTAGTTCGGGACGTCACATGAACACTGAAGCTTTCTTT | CASSSGRHMNTEAFF | . | . | TRBJ1-1 | TRBV19
TGTGCCAGCTCACCAATCGGACGGGTCAGGGTCGAATCTGACTATGGCTACACCTTC | CASSPIGRVRVESDYGYTF | . | . | TRBJ1-2 | TRBV18
TGTGCCAGCAGCTTGGCCGGCAGGGGGCTGGGAGATACGCAGTATTTT | CASSLAGRGLGDTQYF | TRBD1 | . | TRBJ2-3 | TRBV5-4
TGTGCCAGCAGTTCACAGGGGTACAACTATGGCTACACCTTC | CASSSQGYNYGYTF | TRBD1 | . | TRBJ1-2 | TRBV6-6
TGTGCCAGCAGTAGGGGGACAGGGTCTAATTCACCCCTCCACTTT | CASSRGTGSNSPLHF | TRBD1 | . | TRBJ1-6 | TRBV6-5
TGTGCCAGCAGCTTGGGGTACAGGGGGAACACAGATACGCAGTATTTT | CASSLGYRGNTDTQYF | TRBD1 | . | TRBJ2-3 | TRBV5-4
TGTGCCAGTATTTCATCGTACAACACTGAAGCTTTCTTT | CASISSYNTEAFF | . | . | TRBJ1-1 | TRBV19
TGTGCCAGCAGTCCGCGCGGGACAGATAACACCGGGGAGCTGTTTTTT | CASSPRGTDNTGELFF | . | . | TRBJ2-2 | TRBV6-2/TRBV6-3
TGTGCCAGCAAGGGGGACCGGGGGTATACGCAGTATTTT | CASKGDRGYTQYF | . | . | TRBJ2-3 | TRBV2
TGCGCCAGCAGCTCGACTGTCACAGATACGCAGTATTTT | CASSSTVTDTQYF | . | . | TRBJ2-3 | TRBV5-1
TGTGCCAGCAGCACGGGACAGGAGTCTCCTCAAGAGACCCAGTACTTC | CASSTGQESPQETQYF | TRBD1 | . | TRBJ2-5 | TRBV7-9
TGCAGCGTTGAGGACGGCAGGACAGGGGCCCTTGAAGCTTTCTTT | CSVEDGRTGALEAFF | TRBD1 | . | TRBJ1-1 | TRBV29-1
TGTGCCAGCAGCCCCGGTTTATTCAATCAGCCCCAGCATTTT | CASSPGLFNQPQHF | . | . | TRBJ1-5 | TRBV7-9
TGTGCCAGTAGTATTGCACAGACCACCGGGGAGCTGTTTTTT | CASSIAQTTGELFF | . | . | TRBJ2-2 | TRBV19
TGTGCCTGGAGTGTACAAGAGACCCAGTACTTC | CAWSVQETQYF | . | once | TRBJ2-5 | TRBV30
TGTGCCAGCGTTTGGGGTAACCTGGTAGGCACTGAAGCTTTCTTT | CASVWGNLVGTEAFF | . | . | TRBJ1-1 | TRBV28
TGTGCCAGCACCCGCGACAGGTCGGATGAAAAACTGTTTTTT | CASTRDRSDEKLFF | . | . | TRBJ1-4 | TRBV28
TGTGCCAGCAGTTTAAGAAGGGGAGGGCGCGGCACTGAAGCTTTCTTT | CASSLRRGGRGTEAFF | . | . | TRBJ1-1 | TRBV28
TGTGCCAGCAGTGACCGGGACAGAATTAACTATGGCTACACCTTC | CASSDRDRINYGYTF | TRBD1 | . | TRBJ1-2 | TRBV27
TGCGCCAGCAGTCCTAATCCTAGCGGGGGGGCAGGTGAGCAGTTCTTC | CASSPNPSGGAGEQFF | TRBD2 | few | TRBJ2-1 | TRBV5-1
TGTGCCAGCACCCCATACACCGGGGAGCTGTTTTTT | CASTPYTGELFF | . | . | TRBJ2-2 | TRBV12-3/TRBV12-4
TGTGCCAGCAGCTTAGGCGGGACAGGGTCCAATGAGCAGTTCTTC | CASSLGGTGSNEQFF | TRBD1 | . | TRBJ2-1 | TRBV7-6
TGTGCCAGCAGGGACCGGAGGGTGAACACTGAAGCTTTCTTT | CASRDRRVNTEAFF | . | . | TRBJ1-1 | TRBV27
TGTGCCAGCAGGCCGAGGAGCTCCTACGAGCAGTACTTC | CASRPRSSYEQYF | . | . | TRBJ2-7 | TRBV2
TGTGCCAGCGGTCTCGGGACAGGGAGCACAGATACGCAGTATTTT | CASGLGTGSTDTQYF | TRBD1 | . | TRBJ2-3 | TRBV10-3
TGTGCCATCAGTCCAAGACTACTAGAGACCCAGTACTTC | CAISPRLLETQYF | . | . | TRBJ2-5 | TRBV10-3
TGCGCCAGCAGCCAAGATGAGAGTAGCACAGATACGCAGTATTTT | CASSQDESSTDTQYF | . | . | TRBJ2-3 | TRBV4-3
TGTGCCAGCAGGGGTACAGGGGCCAGTGGCTACACCTTC | CASRGTGASGYTF | TRBD1 | . | TRBJ1-2 | TRBV7-8
TGTGCCAGCAGTTTTTGGGACAGGGCCAGGGATCCGGTGGGGGCCCAGTACTTC | CASSFWDRARDPVGAQYF | TRBD1 | . | TRBJ2-5 | TRBV28
TGTGCCAGCAGGGCGGGACAGGCGCCCTACGAGCAGTACTTC | CASRAGQAPYEQYF | TRBD1 | . | TRBJ2-7 | TRBV7-2
TGTGCCAGCAGTTTGACCGGTGGGGGAGGCGGTGAAAAACTGTTTTTT | CASSLTGGGGGEKLFF | . | . | TRBJ1-4 | TRBV28
TGTGCCAGCAGCTTGGTTTTAGGAGGTGGAGAGCAGTTCTTC | CASSLVLGGGEQFF | . | . | TRBJ2-1 | TRBV5-4
TGTGCCAGCAGCACACCCCTGCATGGAAACACCATATATTTT | CASSTPLHGNTIYF | . | . | TRBJ1-3 | TRBV7-9
TGTGCCAGCAGTCCCCCGCAGGGAGCCTTTAATGAAAAACTGTTTTTT | CASSPPQGAFNEKLFF | . | . | TRBJ1-4 | TRBV28
TGTGCCAGCACCAGGGGCGACGGAGGCTCACCCCTCCACTTT | CASTRGDGGSPLHF | . | many | TRBJ1-6 | TRBV6-5
TGTGCCAGCAGCTTTCGGACGGTCTCCTCCACAGATACGCAGTATTTT | CASSFRTVSSTDTQYF | . | once | TRBJ2-3 | TRBV7-8
TGTGCCAGCAGTTACAACCCAAGGGCGAGCAATCAGCCCCAGCATTTT | CASSYNPRASNQPQHF | . | . | TRBJ1-5 | TRBV6-6
TGTGCCAGCTCACCTGGGGGTTCGGTCTCTGGTAACTATGGCTACACCTTC | CASSPGGSVSGNYGYTF | . | . | TRBJ1-2 | TRBV18
TGTGCCAGCAGCAAAATCGGCGGGAACATTCAGTACTTC | CASSKIGGNIQYF | . | . | TRBJ2-4 | TRBV11-2
TGTGCCAGCAGTGAACGCAACTCGTACTCTGGAAACACCATATATTTT | CASSERNSYSGNTIYF | . | . | TRBJ1-3 | TRBV6-1
TGTGCCAGCAGTAGACAGGGGGCCGCTAATGAAAAACTGTTTTTT | CASSRQGAANEKLFF | TRBD1 | . | TRBJ1-4 | TRBV2